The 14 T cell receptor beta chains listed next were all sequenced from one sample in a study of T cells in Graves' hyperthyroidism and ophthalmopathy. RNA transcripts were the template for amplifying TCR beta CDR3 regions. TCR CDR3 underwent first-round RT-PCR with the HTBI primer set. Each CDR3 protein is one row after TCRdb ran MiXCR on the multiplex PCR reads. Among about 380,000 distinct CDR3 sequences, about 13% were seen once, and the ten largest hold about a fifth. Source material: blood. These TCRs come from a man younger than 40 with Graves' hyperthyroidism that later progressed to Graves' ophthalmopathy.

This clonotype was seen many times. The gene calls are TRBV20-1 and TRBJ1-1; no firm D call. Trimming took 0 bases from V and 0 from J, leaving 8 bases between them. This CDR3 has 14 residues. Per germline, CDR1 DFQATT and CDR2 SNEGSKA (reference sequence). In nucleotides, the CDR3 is TGCAGTGCTAGAGACCGGACGGTGAACACTGAAGCTTTCTTT. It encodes CSARDRTVNTEAFF.

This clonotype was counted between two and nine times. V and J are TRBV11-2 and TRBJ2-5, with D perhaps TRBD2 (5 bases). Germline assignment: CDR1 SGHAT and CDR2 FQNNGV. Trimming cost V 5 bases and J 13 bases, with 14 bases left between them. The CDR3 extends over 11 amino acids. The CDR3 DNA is TGTGCCAGCAGCCTAGCCCAGCTGAGGTACTTC. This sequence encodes CASSLAQLRYF.

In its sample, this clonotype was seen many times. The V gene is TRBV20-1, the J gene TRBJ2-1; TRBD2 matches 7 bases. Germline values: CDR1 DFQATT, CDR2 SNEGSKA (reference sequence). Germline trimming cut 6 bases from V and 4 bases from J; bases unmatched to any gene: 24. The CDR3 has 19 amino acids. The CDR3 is CSAQPLTAAGLTFYNEQFF. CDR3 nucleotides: TGCAGTGCCCAACCACTTACCGCAGCGGGACTAACCTTTTACAATGAGCAGTTCTTC.

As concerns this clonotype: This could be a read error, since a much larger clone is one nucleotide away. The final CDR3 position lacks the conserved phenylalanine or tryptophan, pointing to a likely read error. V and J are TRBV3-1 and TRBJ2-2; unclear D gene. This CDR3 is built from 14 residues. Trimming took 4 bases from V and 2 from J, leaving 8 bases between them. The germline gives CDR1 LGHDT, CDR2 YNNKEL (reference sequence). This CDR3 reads CASSLRFNTGELFC. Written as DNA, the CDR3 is TGTGCCAGCAGCCTAAGGTTTAACACCGGGGAGCTGTTTTGT.

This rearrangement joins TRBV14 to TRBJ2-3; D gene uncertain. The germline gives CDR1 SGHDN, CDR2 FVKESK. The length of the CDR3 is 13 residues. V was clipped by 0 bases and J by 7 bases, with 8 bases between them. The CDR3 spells CASSQDFLYTQYF. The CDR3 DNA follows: TGTGCCAGCAGCCAAGATTTTTTATATACGCAGTATTTT.

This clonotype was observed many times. The CDR3 sequence is CSASDTSYEQYF. DNA of the CDR3: TGCAGTGCTAGTGACACTTCCTACGAGCAGTACTTC. V is TRBV20-1 and J is TRBJ2-7; D is unclear. CDR1 DFQATT and CDR2 SNEGSKA come from the germline V gene (reference sequence). Trimming pared 3 bases from V and 1 base from J, leaving 7 bases between. The CDR3 spans 12 residues.

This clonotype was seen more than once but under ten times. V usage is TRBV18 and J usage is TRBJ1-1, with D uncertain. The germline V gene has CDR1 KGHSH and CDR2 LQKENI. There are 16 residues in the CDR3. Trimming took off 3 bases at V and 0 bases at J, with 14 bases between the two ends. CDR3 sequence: CASSPWTGYMNTEAFF. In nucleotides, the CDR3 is TGTGCCAGCTCACCCTGGACTGGATACATGAACACTGAAGCTTTCTTT.

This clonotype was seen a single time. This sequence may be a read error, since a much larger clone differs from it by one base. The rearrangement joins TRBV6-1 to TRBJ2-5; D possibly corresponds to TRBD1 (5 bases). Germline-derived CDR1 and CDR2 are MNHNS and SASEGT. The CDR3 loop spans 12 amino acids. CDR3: CAGSAGKETQYF. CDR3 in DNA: TGTGCCGGCAGTGCAGGGAAAGAGACCCAGTACTTC.

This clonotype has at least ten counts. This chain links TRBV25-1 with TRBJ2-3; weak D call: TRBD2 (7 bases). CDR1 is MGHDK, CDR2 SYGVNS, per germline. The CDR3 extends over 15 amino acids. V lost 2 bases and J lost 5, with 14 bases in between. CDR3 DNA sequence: TGTGCCAGCAGTGAAGGCGGGGGCGGGATAGATACGCAGTATTTT. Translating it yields CASSEGGGGIDTQYF.

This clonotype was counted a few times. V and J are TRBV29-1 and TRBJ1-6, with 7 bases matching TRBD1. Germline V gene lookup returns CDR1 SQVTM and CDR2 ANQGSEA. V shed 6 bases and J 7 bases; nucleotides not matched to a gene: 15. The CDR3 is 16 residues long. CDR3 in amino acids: CSVKDQTGFGNSPLHF. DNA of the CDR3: TGCAGCGTCAAAGACCAGACAGGGTTCGGGAATTCACCCCTCCACTTT.

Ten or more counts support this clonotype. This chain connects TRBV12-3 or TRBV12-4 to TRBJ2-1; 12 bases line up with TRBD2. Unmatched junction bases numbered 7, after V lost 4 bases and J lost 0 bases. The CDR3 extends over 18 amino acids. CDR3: CASSSGLAGKSSYNEQFF. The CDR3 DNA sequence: TGTGCCAGCAGTTCCGGACTAGCGGGGAAGAGCTCCTACAATGAGCAGTTCTTC.

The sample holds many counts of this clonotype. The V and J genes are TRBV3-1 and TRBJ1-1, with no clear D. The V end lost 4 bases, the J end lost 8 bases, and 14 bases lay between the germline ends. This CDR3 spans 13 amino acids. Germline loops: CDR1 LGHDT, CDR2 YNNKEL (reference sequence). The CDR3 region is CASSPDISAEAFF. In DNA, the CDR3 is TGTGCCAGCAGCCCAGACATTTCAGCCGAAGCTTTCTTT.

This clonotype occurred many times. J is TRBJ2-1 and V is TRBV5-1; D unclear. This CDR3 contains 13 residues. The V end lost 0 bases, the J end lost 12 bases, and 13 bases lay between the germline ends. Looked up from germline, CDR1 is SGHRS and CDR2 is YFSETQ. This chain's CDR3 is CASSLEVAQWQFF. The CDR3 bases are TGCGCCAGCAGCTTGGAGGTAGCCCAATGGCAGTTCTTC.

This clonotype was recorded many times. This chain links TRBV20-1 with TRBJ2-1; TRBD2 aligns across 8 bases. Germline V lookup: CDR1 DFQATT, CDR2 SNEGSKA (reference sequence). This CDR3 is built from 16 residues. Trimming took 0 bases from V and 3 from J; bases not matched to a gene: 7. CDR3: CSARDWTSQVYNEQFF. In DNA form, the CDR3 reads TGCAGTGCTAGAGATTGGACTAGCCAAGTCTACAATGAGCAGTTCTTC.